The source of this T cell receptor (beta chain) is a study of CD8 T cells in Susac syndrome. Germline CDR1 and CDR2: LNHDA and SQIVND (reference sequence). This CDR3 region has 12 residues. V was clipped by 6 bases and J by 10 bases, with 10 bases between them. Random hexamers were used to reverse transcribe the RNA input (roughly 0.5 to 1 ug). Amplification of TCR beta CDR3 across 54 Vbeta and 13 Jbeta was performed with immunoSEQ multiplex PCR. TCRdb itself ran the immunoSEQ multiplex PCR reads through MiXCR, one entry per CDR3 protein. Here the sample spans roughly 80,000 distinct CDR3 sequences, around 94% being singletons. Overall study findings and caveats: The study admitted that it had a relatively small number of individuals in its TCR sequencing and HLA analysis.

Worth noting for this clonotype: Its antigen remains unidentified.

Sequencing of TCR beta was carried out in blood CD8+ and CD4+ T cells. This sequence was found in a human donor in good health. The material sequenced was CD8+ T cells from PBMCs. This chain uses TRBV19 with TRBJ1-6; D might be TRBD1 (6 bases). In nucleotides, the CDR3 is TGTGCCAGTAGATGGGGGGCATCACCCCTCCACTTT. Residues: CASRWGASPLHF.